The entry below gives a single TCR beta chain sequence along with its context. The CDR3 loop spans 16 amino acids. V dropped 4 bases and J dropped 2 bases, with 17 bases sitting between them. The germline V gene encodes CDR1 LGHNA and CDR2 YSLEER. This sample stems from a study of beta chain features in type 1 diabetes. TCRB transcripts that were expressed got sequenced, as all of the isolated RNA had been reverse transcribed. Produced via immunoSEQ multiplex PCR; TCRdb's table is partial and in-frame only. The sample lists hundreds of thousands of clones; around 15% were seen once. This clonotype was obtained from a man aged 18 to 30 in good health. The material sequenced was naive CD4+ T cells from blood. The genes are TRBV4-3 and TRBJ2-5, with D tentatively TRBD1 (6 bases). The CDR3 region has the DNA TGCGCCAGCAGCCTTCGACCGGACAGCCATCAAGAGACCCAGTACTTC. This encodes CASSLRPDSHQETQYF.